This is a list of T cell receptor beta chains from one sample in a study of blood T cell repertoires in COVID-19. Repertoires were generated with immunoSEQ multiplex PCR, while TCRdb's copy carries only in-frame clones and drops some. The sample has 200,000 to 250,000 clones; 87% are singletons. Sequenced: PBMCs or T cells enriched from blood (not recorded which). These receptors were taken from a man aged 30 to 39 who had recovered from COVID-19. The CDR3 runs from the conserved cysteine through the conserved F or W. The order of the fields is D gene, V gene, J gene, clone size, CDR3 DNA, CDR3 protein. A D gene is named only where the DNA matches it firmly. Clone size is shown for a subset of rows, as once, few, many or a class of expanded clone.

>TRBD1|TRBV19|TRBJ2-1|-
TGTGCCAGTAGTATCCCCGACGGGGACAGAGTTTACAATGAGCAGTTCTTC
CASSIPDGDRVYNEQFF
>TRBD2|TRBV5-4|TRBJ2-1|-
TGTGCCAGCAGCCCGACTAGCGGGAGGTCCCACAATGAGCAGTTCTTC
CASSPTSGRSHNEQFF
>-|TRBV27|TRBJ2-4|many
TGTGCCAGCAGTTTATCGGCAGACGGGAACATTCAGTACTTC
CASSLSADGNIQYF
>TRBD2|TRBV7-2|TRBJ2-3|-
TGTGCCAGCAGCCTCCTAGCGGCGGTAGGATCAGATACGCAGTATTTT
CASSLLAAVGSDTQYF
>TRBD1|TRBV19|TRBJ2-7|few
TGTGCCAGTCGCCAAGGGGGCACCTACGAGCAGTACTTC
CASRQGGTYEQYF
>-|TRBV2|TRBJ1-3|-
TGTGCCAGCAGAGGAACAGGGCTTGTTGGAAACACCATATATTTT
CASRGTGLVGNTIYF
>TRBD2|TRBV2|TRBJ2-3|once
TGTGCCAGCAGTGAAGCTGCGGGGGGCACAGATACGCAGTATTTT
CASSEAAGGTDTQYF
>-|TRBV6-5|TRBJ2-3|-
TGTGCCAGCACCTCACAGACGGGGGTCACAGATACGCAGTATTTT
CASTSQTGVTDTQYF
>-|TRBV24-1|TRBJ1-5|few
TGTGCCACCAGCGGGCAGGGATTTTGGCCCCAGCATTTT
CATSGQGFWPQHF
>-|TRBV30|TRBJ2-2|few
TGTGCCTGGGCTACGAAGCGAGGGCCCACCGGGGAGCTGTTTTTT
CAWATKRGPTGELFF
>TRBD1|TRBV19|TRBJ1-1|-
TGTGCCAGTAGTAACAGGGGTCTGAACACTGAAGCTTTCTTT
CASSNRGLNTEAFF
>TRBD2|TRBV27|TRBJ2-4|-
TGTGCCAGCAGTTTCCCCCTGGGGAGCGCGGGAGGGGTAGGCAAAAACATTCAGTACTTC
CASSFPLGSAGGVGKNIQYF
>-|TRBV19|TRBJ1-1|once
TGTGCCAGTACCACGACAGCGAACACTGAAGCTTTCTTT
CASTTTANTEAFF
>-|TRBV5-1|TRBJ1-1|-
TGCGCCAGCAGCATCCAACCCGGACAGAACACTGAAGCTTTCTTT
CASSIQPGQNTEAFF
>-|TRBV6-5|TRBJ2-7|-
TGTGCCAGCAGTTACACTCGAGTACACTATTACGAGCAGTACTTC
CASSYTRVHYYEQYF
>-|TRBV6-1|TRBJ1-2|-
TGTGCCAGCAGTGAAGACAGGGAAGCGTTCGGGGACCCCTATGGCTACACCTTC
CASSEDREAFGDPYGYTF
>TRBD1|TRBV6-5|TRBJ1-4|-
TGTGCCAGCAGTTACTCCGGGACAGTACTGTTTTTT
CASSYSGTVLFF
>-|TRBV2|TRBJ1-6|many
TGTGCCAGCAGGGGGACACGGAATAATTCACCCCTCCACTTT
CASRGTRNNSPLHF
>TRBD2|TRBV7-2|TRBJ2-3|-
TGTGCCAGCAGGACCGGGACTAGCGGGAGTTACGGAGATACGCAGTATTTT
CASRTGTSGSYGDTQYF
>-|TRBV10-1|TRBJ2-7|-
TGCGCCAGCAGAAGGACAATCTACGAGCAGTACTTC
CASRRTIYEQYF
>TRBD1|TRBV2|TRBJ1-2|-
TGTGCCAGCAGTGACCTCGGACAGGGTCCTGGCTACACCTTC
CASSDLGQGPGYTF
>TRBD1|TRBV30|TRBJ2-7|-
TGTGCCTGGAGTACAGGGACAGGGGGTTTCTACGAGCAGTACTTC
CAWSTGTGGFYEQYF
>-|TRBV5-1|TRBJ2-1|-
TGCGCCAGCAGCTTGGAACCCCTAGGGGATGAGCAGTTCTTC
CASSLEPLGDEQFF
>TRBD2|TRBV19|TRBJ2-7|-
TGTGCCAGTAGAAAAGCGGGGGCCATCTCCTACGAGCAGTACTTC
CASRKAGAISYEQYF
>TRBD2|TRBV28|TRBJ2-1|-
TGTGCCAGCAGCCCCACTATCGGACTAGCGGGAGGAAATGAGCAGTTCTTC
CASSPTIGLAGGNEQFF
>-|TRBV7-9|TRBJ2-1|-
TGTGCCAGCATCCCAGGGGAATGGGACAATGAGCAGTTCTTC
CASIPGEWDNEQFF
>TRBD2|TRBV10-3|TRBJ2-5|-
TGTGCCATCAGTGATTCACTAGCGGGAGAGACCCAGTACTTC
CAISDSLAGETQYF
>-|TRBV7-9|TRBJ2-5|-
TGTGCCAGCAGCTTAGCCGGAGGAGAGACCCAGTACTTC
CASSLAGGETQYF
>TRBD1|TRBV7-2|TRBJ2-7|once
TGTGCCAGCAGCGTCGACAGGGGGCGTTACGAGCAGTACTTC
CASSVDRGRYEQYF
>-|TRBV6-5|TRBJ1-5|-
TGTGCCAGCAAAGGACAGACTACGCAGCCCCAGCATTTT
CASKGQTTQPQHF
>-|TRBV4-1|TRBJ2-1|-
TGCGCCAGCAGCCAACCCCCAGAGGGACTCCCCTCCTACAATGAGCAGTTCTTC
CASSQPPEGLPSYNEQFF
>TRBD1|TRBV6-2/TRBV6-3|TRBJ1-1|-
TGTGCCAGCAGTACAGGGGGCGCTGAAGCTTTCTTT
CASSTGGAEAFF
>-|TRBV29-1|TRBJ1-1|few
TGCAGCACAATAAAACAGGGAGGGACTGAAGCTTTCTTT
CSTIKQGGTEAFF
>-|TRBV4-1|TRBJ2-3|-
TGCGCCAGCAGCCAACTTGGCAGTACGCAGTATTTT
CASSQLGSTQYF
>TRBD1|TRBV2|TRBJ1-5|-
TGTGCCAGCAGTGAAGTGGCAGGGGGCTATCAGCCCCAGCATTTT
CASSEVAGGYQPQHF
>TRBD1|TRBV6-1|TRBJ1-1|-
TGTGCCAGCAGTGAAGGACAGGGCCCTGAAGCTTTCTTT
CASSEGQGPEAFF
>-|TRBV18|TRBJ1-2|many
TGTGCCAGCTCCCGACAGGCTCTCGCGGCAGAAACCTTC
CASSRQALAAETF
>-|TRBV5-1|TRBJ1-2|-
TGCGCCAGCAGCTTGGTTGGTCGATCACTCTACACCTTC
CASSLVGRSLYTF
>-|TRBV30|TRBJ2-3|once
TGTGCCTGGGGGGCGAGGGATACGCAGTATTTT
CAWGARDTQYF
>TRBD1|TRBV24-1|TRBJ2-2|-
TGTGCCACCAGTGCCGTCGGGACAGGGGGAACCGGGGAGCTGTTTTTT
CATSAVGTGGTGELFF
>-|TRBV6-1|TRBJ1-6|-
TGTGCCAGCAGTGAAATATTCGGGGGGGAACTCCACTTT
CASSEIFGGELHF
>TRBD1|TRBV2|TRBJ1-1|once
TGTGCCAGCAGTCTGATGTGGGACAGGGCGTCTGAAGCTTTCTTT
CASSLMWDRASEAFF
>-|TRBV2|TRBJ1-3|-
TGTGCCATTCAGGGTGGTGTTGGAAACACCATATATTTT
CAIQGGVGNTIYF
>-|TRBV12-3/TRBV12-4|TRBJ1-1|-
TGTGCCAGCACCGCTGGCAGTACGCTGGTCGCTTTCTTT
CASTAGSTLVAFF
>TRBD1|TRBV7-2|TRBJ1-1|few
TGTGCCAGCAGTACCGGTCCGGGACAGATGAACACTGAAGCTTTCTTT
CASSTGPGQMNTEAFF
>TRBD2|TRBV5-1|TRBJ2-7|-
TGCGCCAGCAGCTTTCTAGCGGGAGGCGAGCAGTACTTC
CASSFLAGGEQYF
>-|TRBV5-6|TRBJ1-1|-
TGTGCCAGCAGCTTGAGGGGATACACTGAAGCTTTCTTT
CASSLRGYTEAFF
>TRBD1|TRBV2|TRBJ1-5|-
TGTGCCAGCGGACCCTCCGTAGGACAGGGTAATCAGCCCCAGCATTTT
CASGPSVGQGNQPQHF
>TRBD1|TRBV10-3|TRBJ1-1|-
TGTGCCATCAGACCAACAGGGGAGAACACTGAAGCTTTCTTT
CAIRPTGENTEAFF
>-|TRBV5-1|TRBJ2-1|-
TGCGCCAGCAGCAAAAGCGGAACCTACAATGAGCAGTTCTTC
CASSKSGTYNEQFF